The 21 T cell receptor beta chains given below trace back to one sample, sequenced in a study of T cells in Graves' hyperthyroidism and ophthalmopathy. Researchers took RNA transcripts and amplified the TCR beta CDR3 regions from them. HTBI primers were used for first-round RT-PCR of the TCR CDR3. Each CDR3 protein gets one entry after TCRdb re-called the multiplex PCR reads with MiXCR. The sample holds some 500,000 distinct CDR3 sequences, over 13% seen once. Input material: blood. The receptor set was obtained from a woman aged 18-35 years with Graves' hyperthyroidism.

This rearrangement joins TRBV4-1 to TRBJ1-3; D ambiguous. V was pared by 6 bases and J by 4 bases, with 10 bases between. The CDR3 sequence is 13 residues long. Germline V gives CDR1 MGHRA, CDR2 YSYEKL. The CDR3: CASSSVGGNTIYF. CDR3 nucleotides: TGCGCCAGCAGTTCGGTAGGGGGAAACACCATATATTTT.

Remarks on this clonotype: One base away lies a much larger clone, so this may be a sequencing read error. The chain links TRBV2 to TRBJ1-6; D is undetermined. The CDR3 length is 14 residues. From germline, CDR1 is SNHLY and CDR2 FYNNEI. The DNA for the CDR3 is TGTGCCAGCAGGACCGGACGTATGAATTCATCCCTCCACTTT. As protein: CASRTGRMNSSLHF.

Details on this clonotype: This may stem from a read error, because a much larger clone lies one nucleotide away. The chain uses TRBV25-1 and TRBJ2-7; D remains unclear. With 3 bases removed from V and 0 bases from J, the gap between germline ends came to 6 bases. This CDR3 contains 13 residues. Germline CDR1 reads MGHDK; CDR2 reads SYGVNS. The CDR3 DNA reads TGTGCCAGCAGTGAGGACCCCTCCTACGAGCAGTACGTC. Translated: CASSEDPSYEQYV.

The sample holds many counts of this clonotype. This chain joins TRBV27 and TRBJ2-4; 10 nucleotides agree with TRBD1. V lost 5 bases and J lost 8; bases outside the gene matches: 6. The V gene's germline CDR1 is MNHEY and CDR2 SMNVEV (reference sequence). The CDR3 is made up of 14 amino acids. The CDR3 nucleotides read TGTGCCAGCAGTACCCGACAGGGGGCGGACATTCAGTACTTC. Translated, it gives CASSTRQGADIQYF.

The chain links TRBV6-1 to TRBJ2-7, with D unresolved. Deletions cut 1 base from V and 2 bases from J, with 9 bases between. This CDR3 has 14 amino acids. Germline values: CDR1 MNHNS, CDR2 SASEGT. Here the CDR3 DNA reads TGTGCCAGCAGTGAAGTGTCAGGAACCTACGAGCAGTACGTC. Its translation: CASSEVSGTYEQYV.

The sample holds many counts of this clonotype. In DNA, the CDR3 is TGTGCCAGTAGAATGGGCTCTGGGGCCAACGTCCTGACTTTC. It codes for CASRMGSGANVLTF. The chain carries TRBV27 and TRBJ2-6; D is undetermined. The germline V gene has CDR1 MNHEY and CDR2 SMNVEV (reference sequence). Between the trimmed V and J ends, which lost 9 bases and 0 bases, there was a span of 9 bases. The CDR3 is made up of 14 amino acids.

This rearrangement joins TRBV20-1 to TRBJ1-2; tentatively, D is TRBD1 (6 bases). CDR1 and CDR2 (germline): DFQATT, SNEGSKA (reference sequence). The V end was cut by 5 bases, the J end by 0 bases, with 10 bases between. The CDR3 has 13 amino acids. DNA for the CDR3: TGCAGTGCTCTAACAGGGTCTAACTATGGCTACACCTTC. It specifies CSALTGSNYGYTF.

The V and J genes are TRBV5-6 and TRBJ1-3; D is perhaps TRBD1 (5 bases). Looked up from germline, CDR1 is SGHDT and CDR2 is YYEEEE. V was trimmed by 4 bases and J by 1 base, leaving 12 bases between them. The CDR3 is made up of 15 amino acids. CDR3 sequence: CASSQTGASGNTIYF. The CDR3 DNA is TGTGCCAGCAGCCAAACAGGTGCATCTGGAAACACCATATATTTT. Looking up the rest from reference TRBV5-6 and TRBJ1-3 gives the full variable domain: DAGVTQSPTHLIKTRGQQVTLRCSPKSGHDTVSWYQQALGQGPQFIFQYYEEEERQRGNFPDRFSGHQFPNYSSELNVNALLLGDSALYLCASSQTGASGNTIYFGEGSWLTVV.

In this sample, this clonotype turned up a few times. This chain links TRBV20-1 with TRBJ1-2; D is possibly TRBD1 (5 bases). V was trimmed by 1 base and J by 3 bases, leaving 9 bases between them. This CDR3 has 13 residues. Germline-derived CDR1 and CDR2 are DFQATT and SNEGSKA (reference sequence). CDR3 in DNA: TGCAGTGCTAGAGGGGAAGGGGACTATGGCTACACCTTC. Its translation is CSARGEGDYGYTF.

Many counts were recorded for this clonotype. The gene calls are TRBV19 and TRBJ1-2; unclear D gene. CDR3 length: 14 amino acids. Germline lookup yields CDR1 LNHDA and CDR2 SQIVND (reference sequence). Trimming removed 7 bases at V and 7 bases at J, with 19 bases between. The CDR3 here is CASTHPWEGFGYTF. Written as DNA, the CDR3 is TGTGCCAGTACCCACCCCTGGGAAGGATTTGGCTACACCTTC.

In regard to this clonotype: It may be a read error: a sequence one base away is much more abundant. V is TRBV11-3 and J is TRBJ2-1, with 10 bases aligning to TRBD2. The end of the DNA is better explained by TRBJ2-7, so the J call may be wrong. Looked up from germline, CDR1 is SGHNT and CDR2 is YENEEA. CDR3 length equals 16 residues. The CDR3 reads CASSRRAGGLLNEQYF. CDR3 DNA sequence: TGTGCCAGCAGTCGACGAGCGGGAGGGCTCCTCAATGAGCAGTACTTC.

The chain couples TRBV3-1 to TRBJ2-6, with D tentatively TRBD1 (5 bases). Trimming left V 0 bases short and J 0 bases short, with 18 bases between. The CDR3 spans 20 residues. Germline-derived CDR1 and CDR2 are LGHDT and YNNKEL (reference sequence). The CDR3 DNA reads TGTGCCAGCAGCCAAGATCCCCGCACAGGTTCTAGCTCTGGGGCCAACGTCCTGACTTTC. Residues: CASSQDPRTGSSSGANVLTF.

The CDR3 here is CASSYGGRVEQFF. CDR3 bases: TGTGCCAGCAGTTACGGTGGCAGGGTTGAGCAGTTCTTC. V and J are TRBV6-2 or TRBV6-3 and TRBJ2-1, with a weak D call TRBD1 (5 bases). The CDR3 loop spans 13 amino acids. Germline V gene lookup returns CDR1 MNHEY and CDR2 SVGEGT. The V end was cut by 2 bases, the J end by 9 bases, with 11 bases between.

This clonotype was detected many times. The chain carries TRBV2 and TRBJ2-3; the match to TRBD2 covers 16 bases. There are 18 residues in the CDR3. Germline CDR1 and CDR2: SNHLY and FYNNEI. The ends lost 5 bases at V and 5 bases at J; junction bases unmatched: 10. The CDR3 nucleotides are TGTGCCAGCAGTAGACAGGTTGGGACTAGCGGGAGGGAAGATACGCAGTATTTT. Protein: CASSRQVGTSGREDTQYF. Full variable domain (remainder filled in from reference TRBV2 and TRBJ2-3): EPEVTQTPSHQVTQMGQEVILRCVPISNHLYFYWYRQILGQKVEFLVSFYNNEISEKSEIFDDQFSVERPDGSNFTLKIRSTKLEDSAMYFCASSRQVGTSGREDTQYFGPGTRLTVL.

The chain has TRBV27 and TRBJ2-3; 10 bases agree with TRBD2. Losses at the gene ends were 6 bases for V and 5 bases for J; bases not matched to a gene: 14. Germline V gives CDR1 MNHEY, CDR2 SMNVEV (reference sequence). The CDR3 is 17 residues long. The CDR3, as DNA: TGTGCCAGCAGCCAAGAAAGCGGGAGGGCCGGGTTAGATACGCAGTATTTT. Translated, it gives CASSQESGRAGLDTQYF.

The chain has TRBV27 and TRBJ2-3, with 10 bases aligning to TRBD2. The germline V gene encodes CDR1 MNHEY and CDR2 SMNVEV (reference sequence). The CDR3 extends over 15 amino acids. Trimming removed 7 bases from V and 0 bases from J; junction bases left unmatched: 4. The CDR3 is CASNPTSGSTDTQYF. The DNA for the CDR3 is TGTGCCAGCAATCCGACTAGCGGGAGCACAGATACGCAGTATTTT.

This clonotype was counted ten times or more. The CDR3 DNA reads as TGTGCCAGTGGACAACCGGGACAGGGGAACACTGAAGCTTTCTTT. Amino acids: CASGQPGQGNTEAFF. This chain uses TRBV19 with TRBJ1-1; 9 nucleotides line up with TRBD1. The CDR3 contains 15 residues. The germline V gene has CDR1 LNHDA and CDR2 SQIVND (reference sequence). Trimming took 8 bases from V and 1 from J; bases not matched to a gene: 8.

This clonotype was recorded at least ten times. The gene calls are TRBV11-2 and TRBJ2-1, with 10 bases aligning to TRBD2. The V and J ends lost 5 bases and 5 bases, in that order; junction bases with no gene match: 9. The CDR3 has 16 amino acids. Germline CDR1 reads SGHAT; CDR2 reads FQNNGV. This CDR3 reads CASSPMTSGLNNEQFF. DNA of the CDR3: TGTGCCAGCAGCCCTATGACTAGCGGGCTTAACAATGAGCAGTTCTTC.

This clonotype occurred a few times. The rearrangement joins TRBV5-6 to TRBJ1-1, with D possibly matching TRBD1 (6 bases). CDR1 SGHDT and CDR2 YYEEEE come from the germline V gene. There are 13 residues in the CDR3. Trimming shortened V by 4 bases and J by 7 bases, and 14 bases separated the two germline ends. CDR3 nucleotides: TGTGCCAGCAGCGGGACACCGCTTATTGAAGCTTTCTTT. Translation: CASSGTPLIEAFF.

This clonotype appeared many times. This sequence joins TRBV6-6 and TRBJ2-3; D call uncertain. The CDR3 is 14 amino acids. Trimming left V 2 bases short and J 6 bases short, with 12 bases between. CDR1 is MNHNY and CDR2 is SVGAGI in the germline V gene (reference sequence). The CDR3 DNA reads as TGTGCCAGCAGTTACGTCGCTAGTGTGGATACGCAGTATTTT. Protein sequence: CASSYVASVDTQYF.

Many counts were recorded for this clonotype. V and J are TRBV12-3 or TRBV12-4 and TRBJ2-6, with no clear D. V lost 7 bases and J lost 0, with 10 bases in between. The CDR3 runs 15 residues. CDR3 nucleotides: TGTGCCAGCATAGTCGGCAACTCTGGGGCCAACGTCCTGACTTTC. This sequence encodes CASIVGNSGANVLTF.